Listed here are 5 T cell receptor beta chains from one sample, sequenced in a study of T cell responses to AZD1222 COVID-19 vaccine. The protocol was immunoSEQ multiplex PCR, while the TCRdb copy is restricted to in-frame clones and leaves out a portion. The sample lists about 150,000 clones; roughly nine tenths were seen once. The material sequenced was peripheral blood, taken on day 0 of AZD1222 vaccination. Receptors were obtained from an adult in good health.

The genes are TRBV5-5 and TRBJ1-6; 7 bases are shared with TRBD1. The CDR3 consists of 16 residues. Trimming cost V 0 bases and J 6 bases; bases outside gene matches: 6. Germline-derived CDR1 and CDR2 are SGHKS and YYEKEE (reference sequence). DNA of the CDR3: TGTGCCAGCAGCTTGGTCCCAGGGGGGAGTAATTCACCCCTCCACTTT. Translation gives CASSLVPGGSNSPLHF.

The rearrangement links TRBV7-9 to TRBJ2-2; a weak D match, TRBD2 (6 bases). The V end was cut by 8 bases, the J end by 3 bases, with 16 bases between. CDR1 and CDR2 from the germline V gene are SEHNR and FQNEAQ (reference sequence). The length of the CDR3 is 15 residues. CDR3 sequence reads: CASGKTSADTGELFF. The CDR3, as DNA: TGTGCCAGCGGAAAGACTAGTGCGGACACCGGGGAGCTGTTTTTT. Full variable domain (rest looked up from reference TRBV7-9 and TRBJ2-2): DTGVSQNPRHKITKRGQNVTFRCDPISEHNRLYWYRQTLGQGPEFLTYFQNEAQLEKSRLLSDRFSAERPKGSFSTLEIQRTEQGDSAMYLCASGKTSADTGELFFGEGSRLTVL.

This clone was detected a few times. The chain combines TRBV6-2 or TRBV6-3 with TRBJ1-2; the D is unclear. The V end was cut by 0 bases, the J end by 8 bases, with 19 bases between. The CDR3 is 16 residues long. Germline V gene sequence: CDR1 MNHEY, CDR2 SVGEGT. CDR3 nucleotide sequence: TGTGCCAGCAGTTACTCGAACCTAGGAGGGTTAGGCGGCTACACCTTC. This translates into CASSYSNLGGLGGYTF.

The rearrangement links TRBV29-1 to TRBJ2-7; no clear D gene. Germline V CDR1 and CDR2: SQVTM, ANQGSEA. V lost 1 base to trimming and J lost 7 bases, with 11 bases between them. This CDR3 is 12 amino acids long. The DNA of the CDR3 is TGCAGCGTTGAAGGACCGTTTCGAGAGCAGTACTTC. As protein: CSVEGPFREQYF.

The chain combines TRBV7-2 with TRBJ1-1; D is unresolved. Germline assignment: CDR1 SGHTA and CDR2 FQGNSA. This CDR3 spans 12 amino acids. V was clipped by 7 bases and J by 1 base, with 7 bases between them. This chain's CDR3 is CASTWWNTEAFF. The DNA for the CDR3 is TGTGCCAGCACCTGGTGGAACACTGAAGCTTTCTTT.